This T cell receptor beta chain was sequenced for a study of post-analysis software for immune sequencing data. In the study overall: As for disease course, relapsing-remitting, secondary progressive and progressive-relapsing multiple sclerosis were all included. Study findings and constraints: Controls' normalized Chao1 diversity significantly exceeded that of multiple sclerosis patients. Under F measure analysis, samples from one preparation batch co-clustered strongly.

Researchers reported that TCR beta cDNA libraries carried unique molecular identifiers. TCRdb recomputed calls from the PCR reads with MiXCR, one row per CDR3 protein. Of roughly 870,000 distinct CDR3 sequences listed, approximately 53% are singletons. Note on this clonotype: The antigen is undetermined.

This TCR was sampled from a girl under 18 with multiple sclerosis. Source material: blood.

As DNA, the CDR3 is TGCGCCAGCAGCTTGGAGGGGACTAGCGGCCGATACGAGCAGTACTTC. Residues: CASSLEGTSGRYEQYF. The chain employs TRBV5-1 and TRBJ2-7, with TRBD2 identical over 11 bases. This CDR3 spans 16 amino acids. Germline CDR1 reads SGHRS; CDR2 reads YFSETQ. With V trimmed by 0 bases and J by 4 bases, 6 bases remained unmatched.